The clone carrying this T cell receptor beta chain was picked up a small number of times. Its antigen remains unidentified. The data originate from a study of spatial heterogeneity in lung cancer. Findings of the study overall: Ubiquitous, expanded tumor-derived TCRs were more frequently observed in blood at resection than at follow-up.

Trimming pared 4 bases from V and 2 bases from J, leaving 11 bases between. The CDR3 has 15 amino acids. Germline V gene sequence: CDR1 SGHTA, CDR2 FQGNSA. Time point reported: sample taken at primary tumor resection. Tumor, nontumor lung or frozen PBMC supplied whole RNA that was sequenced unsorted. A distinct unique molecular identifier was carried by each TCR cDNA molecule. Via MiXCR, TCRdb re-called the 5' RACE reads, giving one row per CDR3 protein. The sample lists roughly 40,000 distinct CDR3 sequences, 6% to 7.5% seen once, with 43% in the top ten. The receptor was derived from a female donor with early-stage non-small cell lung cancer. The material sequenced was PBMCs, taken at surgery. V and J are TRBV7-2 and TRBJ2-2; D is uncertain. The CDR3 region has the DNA TGTGCCAGCAGCTCCCCACGGAGCAACACCGGGGAGCTGTTTTTT. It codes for CASSSPRSNTGELFF.